This T cell receptor (beta chain) was sequenced for a study of siplizumab effects on memory and regulatory T cells. The ends lost 6 bases at V and 4 bases at J; junction bases unmatched: 7. This CDR3 comprises 14 residues. The germline V gene encodes CDR1 SNHLY and CDR2 FYNNEI. Clones were sequenced by immunoSEQ multiplex PCR, and TCRdb holds only the in-frame ones, with some missing. The sample includes some 110,000 clones, under 95% of them seen just once. The chain employs TRBV2 and TRBJ2-3; 7 bases align to TRBD2. The sequenced sample consisted of CD4+ T cells sorted from blood. This clonotype was obtained from a human donor in good health. The CDR3 coding sequence is TGTGCCAGCAGGGCGGGAGCGAAGGCAGATACGCAGTATTTT. Protein sequence: CASRAGAKADTQYF. Full variable domain (remainder filled in from reference TRBV2 and TRBJ2-3): EPEVTQTPSHQVTQMGQEVILRCVPISNHLYFYWYRQILGQKVEFLVSFYNNEISEKSEIFDDQFSVERPDGSNFTLKIRSTKLEDSAMYFCASRAGAKADTQYFGPGTRLTVL.